The following is a T cell receptor (beta chain) sequence with its context. The data are from a study of cytomegalovirus exposure and HLA in healthy donors. 13 Jbeta primers and 60 Vbeta primers were used for the PCR. Sequenced by immunoSEQ multiplex PCR; TCRdb stores in-frame clones only, minus some. The data show 35,000 to 45,000 clones, approximately 80% seen once. Germline CDR1 reads SGHKS; CDR2 reads YYEKEE (reference sequence). V dropped 0 bases and J dropped 4 bases, with 8 bases sitting between them. CDR3 length: 14 amino acids. This receptor was obtained from a woman aged 40 to 50 in good health and CMV-seronegative. The V gene is TRBV5-5, the J gene TRBJ1-5; D not resolved. Material for sequencing was PBMCs. In DNA, the CDR3 is TGTGCCAGCAGCTTGGACCAGGAAAATCAGCCCCAGCATTTT. Its translation: CASSLDQENQPQHF. The entire variable domain, with the rest obtained from reference TRBV5-5 and TRBJ1-5, is as follows: DAGVTQSPTHLIKTRGQQVTLRCSPISGHKSVSWYQQVLGQGPQFIFQYYEKEERGRGNFPDRFSARQFPNYSSELNVNALLLGDSALYLCASSLDQENQPQHFGDGTRLSIL.